The present entry profiles one T cell receptor (beta chain) with its context. Its target is unknown. This sample is part of a study of cytomegalovirus exposure and HLA in healthy donors. As for the study in general: Early released data comprised about 84 million unique TCRs from HLA-typed donors.

CDR1 is SEHNR, CDR2 FQNEAQ, per germline (reference sequence). V trimming: 8 bases; J trimming: 7 bases; junction bases outside the gene matches: 9. CDR3 length: 14 residues. Study-wide results and limits: As a later analysis showed, a missense DCLRE1C variant was linked to trimming of TCR beta V- and J-genes. Upon later analysis, TCR association rates were observed to vary by HLA locus, being highest for DRB1 and lowest for HLA-C.

Amplification used 60 Vbeta primers and 13 Jbeta primers. Original processing notes: Approximately 12 million of 80 million or so unique TCR beta chains were shared, per a later count. Clones were read by immunoSEQ multiplex PCR, and TCRdb kept only the in-frame ones, dropping some. V and J calls and clone size are copied from that table; D and trimming were computed from the DNA. The sample records under 300,000 clones, approximately 70% being singletons. The receptor's source is a female donor in good health and CMV-seronegative. Sequencing was carried out using PBMCs. The V call is TRBV7-9, the J call TRBJ2-1; 9 nucleotides align to TRBD1. Here the CDR3 reads CASPTGTGRNEQFF. In DNA, the CDR3 is TGTGCCAGCCCGACAGGGACAGGGCGGAATGAGCAGTTCTTC.